Described below is a single T cell receptor beta chain sequence and its context. The sample is drawn from a study of control samples from healthy donors and cancer patients. TCRdb keeps only in-frame clones here, not all; method: immunoSEQ multiplex PCR. This sample has around 120,000 clones, with 85% to 90% found just once. The V end lost 5 bases, the J end lost 2 bases, and 15 bases lay between the germline ends. Germline V lookup: CDR1 LNHDA, CDR2 SQIVND (reference sequence). This CDR3 region has 15 residues. J is TRBJ1-2 and V is TRBV19; D might be TRBD1 (5 bases). The specimen was PBMCs. The source is a woman aged 45-59 years with colorectal cancer. The chain's CDR3 is CASSETRGWNYGYTF. The CDR3 DNA reads TGTGCCAGTAGTGAGACAAGGGGCTGGAACTATGGCTACACCTTC.